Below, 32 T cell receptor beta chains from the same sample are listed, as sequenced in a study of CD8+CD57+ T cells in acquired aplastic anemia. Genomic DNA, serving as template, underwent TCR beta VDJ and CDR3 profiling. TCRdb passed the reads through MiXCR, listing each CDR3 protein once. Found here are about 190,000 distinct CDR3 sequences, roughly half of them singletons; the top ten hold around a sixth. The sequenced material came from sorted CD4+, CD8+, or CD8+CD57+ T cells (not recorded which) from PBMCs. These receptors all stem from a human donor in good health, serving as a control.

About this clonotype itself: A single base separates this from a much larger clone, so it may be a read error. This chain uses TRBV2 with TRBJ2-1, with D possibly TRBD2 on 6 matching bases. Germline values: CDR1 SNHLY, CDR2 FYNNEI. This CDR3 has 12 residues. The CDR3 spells CASSLSGVERFF. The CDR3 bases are TGTGCCAGCAGTTTATCGGGAGTTGAGCGGTTCTTC.

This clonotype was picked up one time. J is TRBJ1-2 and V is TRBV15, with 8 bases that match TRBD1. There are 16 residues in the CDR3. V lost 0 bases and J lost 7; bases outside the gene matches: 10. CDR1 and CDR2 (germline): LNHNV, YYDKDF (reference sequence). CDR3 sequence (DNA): TGTGCCACCAGCAGAGATTTCGACAGGGGATTAGGTGGCTACACCTTC. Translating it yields CATSRDFDRGLGGYTF. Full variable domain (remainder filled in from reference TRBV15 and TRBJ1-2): DAMVIQNPRYQVTQFGKPVTLSCSQTLNHNVMYWYQQKSSQAPKLLFHYYDKDFNNEADTPDNFQSRRPNTSFCFLDIRSPGLGDTAMYLCATSRDFDRGLGGYTFGSGTRLTVV.

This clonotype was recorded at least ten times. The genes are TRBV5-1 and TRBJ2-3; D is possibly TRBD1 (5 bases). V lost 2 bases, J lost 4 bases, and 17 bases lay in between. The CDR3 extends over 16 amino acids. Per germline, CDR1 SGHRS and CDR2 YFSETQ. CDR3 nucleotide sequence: TGCGCCAGCAGCTTATCCCGACAGCTCGACGCAGATACGCAGTATTTT. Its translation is CASSLSRQLDADTQYF.

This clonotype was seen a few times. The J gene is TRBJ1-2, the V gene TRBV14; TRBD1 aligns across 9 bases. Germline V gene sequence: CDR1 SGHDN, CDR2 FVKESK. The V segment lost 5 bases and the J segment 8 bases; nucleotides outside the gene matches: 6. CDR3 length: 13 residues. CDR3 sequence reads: CASSTQGARGYTF. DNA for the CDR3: TGTGCCAGCAGCACACAGGGGGCACGGGGCTACACCTTC.

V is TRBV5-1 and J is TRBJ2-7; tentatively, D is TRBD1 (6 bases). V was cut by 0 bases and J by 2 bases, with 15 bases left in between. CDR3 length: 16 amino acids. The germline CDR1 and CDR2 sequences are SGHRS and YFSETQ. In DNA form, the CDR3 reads TGCGCCAGCAGCTTGGGAGGACAGCCACGAACCTACGAGCAGTACTTC. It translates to CASSLGGQPRTYEQYF.

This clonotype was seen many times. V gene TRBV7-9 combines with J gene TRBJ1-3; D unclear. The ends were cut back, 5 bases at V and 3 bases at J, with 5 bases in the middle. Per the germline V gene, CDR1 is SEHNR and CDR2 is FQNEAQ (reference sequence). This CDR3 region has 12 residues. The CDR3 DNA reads TGTGCCAGCAGCCTGCTTGGAAACACCATATATTTT. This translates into CASSLLGNTIYF.

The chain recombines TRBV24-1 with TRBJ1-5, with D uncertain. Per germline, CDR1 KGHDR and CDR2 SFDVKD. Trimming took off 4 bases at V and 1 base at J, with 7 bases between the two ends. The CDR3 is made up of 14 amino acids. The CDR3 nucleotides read TGTGCCACCAGTGACGGCGGGAGCAATCAGCCCCAGCATTTT. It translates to CATSDGGSNQPQHF.

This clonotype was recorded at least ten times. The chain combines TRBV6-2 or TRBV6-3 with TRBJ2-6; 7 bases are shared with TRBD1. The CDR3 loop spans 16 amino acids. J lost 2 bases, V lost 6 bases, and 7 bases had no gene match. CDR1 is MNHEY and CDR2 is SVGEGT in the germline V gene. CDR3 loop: CASRSPDRAGANVLTF. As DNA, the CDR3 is TGTGCCAGCAGATCACCCGACAGGGCTGGGGCCAACGTCCTGACTTTC.

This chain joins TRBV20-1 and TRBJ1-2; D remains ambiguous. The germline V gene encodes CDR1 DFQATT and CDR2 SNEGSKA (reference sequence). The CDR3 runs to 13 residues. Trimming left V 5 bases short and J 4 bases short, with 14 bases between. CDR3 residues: CSADSGTLYGYTF. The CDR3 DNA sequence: TGCAGTGCTGACTCCGGCACCCTCTATGGCTACACCTTC.

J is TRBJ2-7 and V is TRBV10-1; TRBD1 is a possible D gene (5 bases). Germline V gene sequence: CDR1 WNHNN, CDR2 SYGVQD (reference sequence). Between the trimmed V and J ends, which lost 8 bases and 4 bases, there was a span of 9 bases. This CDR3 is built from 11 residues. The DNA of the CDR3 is TGCGCCAGCCCAAAGGGGTACGAGCAGTACTTC. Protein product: CASPKGYEQYF.

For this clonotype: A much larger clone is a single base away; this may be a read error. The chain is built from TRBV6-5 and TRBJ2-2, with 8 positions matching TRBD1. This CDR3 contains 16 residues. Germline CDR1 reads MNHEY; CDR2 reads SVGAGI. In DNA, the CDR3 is TGTGCCGGCAGTACCCAGGGGGCGCCGAACACCGGGGAGCTGTTTTTT. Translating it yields CAGSTQGAPNTGELFF.

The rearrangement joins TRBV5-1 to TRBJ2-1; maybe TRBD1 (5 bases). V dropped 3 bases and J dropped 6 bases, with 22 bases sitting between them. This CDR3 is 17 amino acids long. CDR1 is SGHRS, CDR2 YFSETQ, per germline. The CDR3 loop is CASSSLGFYRLFNEQFF. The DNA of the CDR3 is TGCGCCAGCAGCTCCCTGGGCTTTTACAGGCTATTCAATGAGCAGTTCTTC.

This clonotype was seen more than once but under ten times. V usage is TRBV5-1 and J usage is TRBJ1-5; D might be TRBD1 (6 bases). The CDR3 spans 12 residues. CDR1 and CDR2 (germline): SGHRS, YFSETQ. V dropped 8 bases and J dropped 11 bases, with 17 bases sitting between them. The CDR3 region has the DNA TGCGCCAGTCGGGGGGCCGGGGAGACCCAGCATTTT. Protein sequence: CASRGAGETQHF.

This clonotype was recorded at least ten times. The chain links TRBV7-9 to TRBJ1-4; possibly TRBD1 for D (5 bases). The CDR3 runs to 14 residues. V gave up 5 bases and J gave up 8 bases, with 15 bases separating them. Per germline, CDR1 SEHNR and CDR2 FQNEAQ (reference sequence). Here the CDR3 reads CASSPGRGEEKLFF. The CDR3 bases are TGTGCCAGCAGCCCAGGACGGGGGGAGGAAAAACTGTTTTTT.

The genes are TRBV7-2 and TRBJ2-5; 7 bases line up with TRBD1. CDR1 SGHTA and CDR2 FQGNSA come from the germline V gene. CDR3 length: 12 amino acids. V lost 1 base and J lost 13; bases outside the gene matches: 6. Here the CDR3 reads CASSLERGQVYF. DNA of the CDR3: TGTGCCAGCAGCTTAGAGAGGGGGCAGGTGTACTTC.

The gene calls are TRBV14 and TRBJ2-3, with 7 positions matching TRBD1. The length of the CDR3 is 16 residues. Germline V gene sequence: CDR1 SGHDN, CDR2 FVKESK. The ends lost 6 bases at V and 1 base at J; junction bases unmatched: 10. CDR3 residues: CASSAGDRKGTDTQYF. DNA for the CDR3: TGTGCCAGCAGTGCTGGGGACAGAAAGGGCACAGATACGCAGTATTTT.

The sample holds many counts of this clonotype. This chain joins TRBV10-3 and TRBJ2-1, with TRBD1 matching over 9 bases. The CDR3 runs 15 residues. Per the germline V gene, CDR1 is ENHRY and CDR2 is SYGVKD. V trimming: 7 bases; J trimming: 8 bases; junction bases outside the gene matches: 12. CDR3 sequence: CAITPGPRQGDEQFF. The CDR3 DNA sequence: TGTGCCATCACGCCGGGCCCGAGACAGGGGGATGAGCAGTTCTTC.

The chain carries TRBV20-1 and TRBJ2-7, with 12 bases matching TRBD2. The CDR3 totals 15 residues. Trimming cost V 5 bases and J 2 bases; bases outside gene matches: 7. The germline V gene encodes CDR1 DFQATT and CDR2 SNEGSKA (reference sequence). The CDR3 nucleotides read TGCAGTGCTCCCTCGGCTAGCGGGGGGGCCTACGAGCAGTACTTC. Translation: CSAPSASGGAYEQYF.

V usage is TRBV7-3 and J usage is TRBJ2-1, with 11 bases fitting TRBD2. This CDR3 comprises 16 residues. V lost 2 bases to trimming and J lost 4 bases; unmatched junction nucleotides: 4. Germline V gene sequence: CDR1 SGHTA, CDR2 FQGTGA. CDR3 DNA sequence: TGTGCCAGCAGCTTAGAACTAGCGGGGGAGTACAATGAGCAGTTCTTC. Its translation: CASSLELAGEYNEQFF. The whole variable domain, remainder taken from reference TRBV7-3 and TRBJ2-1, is GAGVSQTPSNKVTEKGKYVELRCDPISGHTALYWYRQSLGQGPEFLIYFQGTGAADDSGLPNDRFFAVRPEGSVSTLKIQRTERGDSAVYLCASSLELAGEYNEQFFGPGTRLTVL.

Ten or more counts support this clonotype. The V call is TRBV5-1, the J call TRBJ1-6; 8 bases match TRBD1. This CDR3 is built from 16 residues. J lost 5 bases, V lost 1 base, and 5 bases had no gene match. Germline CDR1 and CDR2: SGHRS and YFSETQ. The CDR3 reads CASSLSGQGNNSPLHF. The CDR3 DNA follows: TGCGCCAGCAGCTTGTCCGGACAGGGAAATAATTCACCCCTCCACTTT.

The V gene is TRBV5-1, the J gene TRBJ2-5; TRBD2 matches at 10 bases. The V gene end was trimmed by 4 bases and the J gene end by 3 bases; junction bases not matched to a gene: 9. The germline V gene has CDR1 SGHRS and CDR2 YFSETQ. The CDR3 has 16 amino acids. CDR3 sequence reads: CASSTTGTSVKETQYF. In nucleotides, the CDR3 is TGCGCCAGCAGCACAACCGGGACTAGCGTAAAAGAGACCCAGTACTTC.

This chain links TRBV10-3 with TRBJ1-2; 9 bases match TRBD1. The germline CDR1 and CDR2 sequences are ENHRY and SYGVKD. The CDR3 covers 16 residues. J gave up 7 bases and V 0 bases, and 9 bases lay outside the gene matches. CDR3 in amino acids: CAISESGGGQGGGYTF. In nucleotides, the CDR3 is TGTGCCATCAGTGAGTCGGGCGGGGGACAGGGAGGTGGCTACACCTTC.

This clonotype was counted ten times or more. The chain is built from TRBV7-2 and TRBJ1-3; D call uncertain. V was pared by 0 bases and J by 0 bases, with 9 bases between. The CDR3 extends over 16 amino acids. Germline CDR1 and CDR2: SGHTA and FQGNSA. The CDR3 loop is CASSLAGSFSGNTIYF. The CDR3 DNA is TGTGCCAGCAGCTTAGCGGGGTCCTTCTCTGGAAACACCATATATTTT.

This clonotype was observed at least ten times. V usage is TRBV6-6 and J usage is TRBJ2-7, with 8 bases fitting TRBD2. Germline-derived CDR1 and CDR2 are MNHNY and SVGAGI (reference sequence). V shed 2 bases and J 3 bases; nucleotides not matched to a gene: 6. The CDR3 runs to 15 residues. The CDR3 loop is CASSYLSSGRYEQYF. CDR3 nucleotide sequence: TGTGCCAGCAGTTACCTGTCTAGCGGGCGCTACGAGCAGTACTTC.

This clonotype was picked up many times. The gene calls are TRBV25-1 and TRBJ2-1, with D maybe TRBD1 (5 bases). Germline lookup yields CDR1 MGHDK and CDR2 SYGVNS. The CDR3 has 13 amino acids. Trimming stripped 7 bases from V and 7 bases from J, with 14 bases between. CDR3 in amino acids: CASIGPGMNEQFF. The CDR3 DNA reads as TGTGCCAGCATAGGTCCAGGGATGAATGAGCAGTTCTTC.

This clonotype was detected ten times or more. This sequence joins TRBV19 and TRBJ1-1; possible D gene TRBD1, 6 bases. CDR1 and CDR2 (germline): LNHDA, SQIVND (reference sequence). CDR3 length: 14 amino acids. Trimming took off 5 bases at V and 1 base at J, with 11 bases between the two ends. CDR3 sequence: CASSGDRRNTEAFF. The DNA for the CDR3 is TGTGCCAGTAGTGGCGACAGGCGGAACACTGAAGCTTTCTTT. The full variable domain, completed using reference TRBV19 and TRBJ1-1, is DGGITQSPKYLFRKEGQNVTLSCEQNLNHDAMYWYRQDPGQGLRLIYYSQIVNDFQKGDIAEGYSVSREKKESFPLTVTSAQKNPTAFYLCASSGDRRNTEAFFGQGTRLTVV.

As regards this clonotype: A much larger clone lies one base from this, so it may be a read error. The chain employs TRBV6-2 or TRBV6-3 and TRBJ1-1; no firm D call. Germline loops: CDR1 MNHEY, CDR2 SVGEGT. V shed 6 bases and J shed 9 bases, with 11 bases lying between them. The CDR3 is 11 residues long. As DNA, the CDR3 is TGTGCCAGCAGCGAGCGGGGTAAAGCTTTCTTT. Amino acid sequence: CASSERGKAFF.

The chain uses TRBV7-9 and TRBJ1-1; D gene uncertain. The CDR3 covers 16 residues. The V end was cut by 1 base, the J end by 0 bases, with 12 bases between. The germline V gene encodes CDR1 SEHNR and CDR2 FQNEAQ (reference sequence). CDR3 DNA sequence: TGTGCCAGCAGCTTAGTCGGATCAGCGATGAACACTGAAGCTTTCTTT. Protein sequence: CASSLVGSAMNTEAFF.

In DNA, the CDR3 is TGCAGCGTTGGGACCACAGGGTTGTATGGCTACACCTTC. It codes for CSVGTTGLYGYTF. The chain couples TRBV29-1 to TRBJ1-2; perhaps TRBD1 as D (6 bases). The CDR3 is made up of 13 amino acids. CDR1 SQVTM and CDR2 ANQGSEA come from the germline V gene. Trimming took off 4 bases at V and 5 bases at J, with 14 bases between the two ends.

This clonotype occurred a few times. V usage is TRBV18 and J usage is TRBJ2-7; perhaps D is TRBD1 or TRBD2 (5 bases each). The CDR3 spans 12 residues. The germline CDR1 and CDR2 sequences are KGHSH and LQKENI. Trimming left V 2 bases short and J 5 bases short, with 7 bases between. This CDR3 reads CASSPGGHEQYF. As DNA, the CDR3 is TGTGCCAGCTCACCAGGGGGTCACGAGCAGTACTTC.

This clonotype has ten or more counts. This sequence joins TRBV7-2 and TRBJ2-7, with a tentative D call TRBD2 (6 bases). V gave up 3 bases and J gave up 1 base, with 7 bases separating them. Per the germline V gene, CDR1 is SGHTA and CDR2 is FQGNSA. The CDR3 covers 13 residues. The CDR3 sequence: CASSLRESYEQYF. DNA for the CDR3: TGTGCCAGCAGCTTGCGGGAATCCTACGAGCAGTACTTC.

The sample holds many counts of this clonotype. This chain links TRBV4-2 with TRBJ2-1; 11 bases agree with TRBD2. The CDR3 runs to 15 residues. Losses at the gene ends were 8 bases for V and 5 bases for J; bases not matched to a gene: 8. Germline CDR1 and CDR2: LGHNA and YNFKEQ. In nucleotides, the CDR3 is TGTGCCAGCGAACAAACTAGCGGGGGTCACAATGAGCAGTTCTTC. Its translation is CASEQTSGGHNEQFF.